This T cell receptor beta chain was retrieved from a study of blood T cell repertoires in COVID-19. Turning to the study itself: PBMCs, B-cell-depleted T cells, or T cells provided the cDNA or gDNA that made up the material.

The germline gives CDR1 SQVTM, CDR2 ANQGSEA. Trimming cost V 4 bases and J 0 bases, with 10 bases left between them. The CDR3 sequence is 14 residues long. TCRdb's table, derived via immunoSEQ multiplex PCR, lists solely in-frame clones and lacks some. The profile shows under 150,000 clones, around 80% of them singletons. The V and J genes are TRBV29-1 and TRBJ1-3; D might be TRBD1 (6 bases). The clonotype originates from a man in his sixties or seventies with active or convalescent COVID-19. The sequencing input was peripheral blood. CDR3 DNA sequence: TGCAGCGTTGCAGGGGACATCTCTGGAAACACCATATATTTT. Translated: CSVAGDISGNTIYF. Full variable domain (remainder filled in from reference TRBV29-1 and TRBJ1-3): SAVISQKPSRDICQRGTSLTIQCQVDSQVTMMFWYRQQPGQSLTLIATANQGSEATYESGFVIDKFPISRPNLTFSTLTVSNMSPEDSSIYLCSVAGDISGNTIYFGEGSWLTVV.